This TCR beta chain was captured in a study of prognosis after radiotherapy for stage I lung cancer. The CDR3 extends over 13 amino acids. The germline V gene encodes CDR1 SGHAT and CDR2 FQNNGV. Two separate time points each saw a draw of roughly 6 milliliters of peripheral blood. Starting from genomic DNA, TCR beta CDR3 was amplified through two-round multiplex PCR. The authors ran first-round PCR with primers specific to each TRBV and TRBJ gene. MiXCR, run by TCRdb on the multiplex PCR reads, gives a single entry per CDR3 protein. This table has 20,000 to 30,000 distinct CDR3 sequences, roughly two fifths appearing once. Study observations and caveats: Tumor-specific status of the expanded TCR clones was not determined in the analysis. Median unique TCR clones dropped from approximately 9,600 to 7,200 after stereotactic body radiation therapy.

A note on this clonotype: Its target is unknown. At one end the junction does not follow the germline gene, possibly because of a read error.

The chain combines TRBV11-2 with TRBJ1-1, with no clear D. This specimen consisted of PBMCs, obtained before or after stereotactic body radiation therapy (not recorded which). This clonotype originated in a donor over 45 with non-small cell lung cancer. The CDR3 region is CSSSLSGNTEAFF. The DNA for the CDR3 is TGTTCCAGCAGCTTGTCTGGGAACACTGAAGCTTTCTTT.